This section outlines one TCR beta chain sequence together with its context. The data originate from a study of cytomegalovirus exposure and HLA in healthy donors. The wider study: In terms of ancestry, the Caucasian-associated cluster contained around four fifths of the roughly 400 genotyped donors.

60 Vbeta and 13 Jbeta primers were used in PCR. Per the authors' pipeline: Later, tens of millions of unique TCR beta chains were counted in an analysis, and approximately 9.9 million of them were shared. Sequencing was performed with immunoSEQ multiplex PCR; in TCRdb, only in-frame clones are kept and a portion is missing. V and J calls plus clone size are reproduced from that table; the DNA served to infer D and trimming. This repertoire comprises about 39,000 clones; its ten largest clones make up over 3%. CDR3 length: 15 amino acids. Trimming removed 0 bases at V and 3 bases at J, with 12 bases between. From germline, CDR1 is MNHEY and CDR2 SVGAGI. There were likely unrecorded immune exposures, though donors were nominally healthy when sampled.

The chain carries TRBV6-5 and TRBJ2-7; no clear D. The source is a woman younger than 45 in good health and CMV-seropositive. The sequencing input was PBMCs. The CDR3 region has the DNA TGTGCCAGCAGTTACTCGTTTGGCAGTTACTACGAGCAGTACTTC. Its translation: CASSYSFGSYYEQYF.